This T cell receptor beta chain comes out of a study of T cell responses to AZD1222 COVID-19 vaccine. Broader study findings: Within unmutated variant regions lay the reported targets of nearly half of spike-specific TCRs.

Worth noting for this clone: Its antigen is undetermined.

TCRdb keeps only in-frame clones here, not all; method: immunoSEQ multiplex PCR. The profile covers 150,000 to 200,000 clones, with more than 85% appearing a single time and approximately 0.97% taken by the ten largest. With V trimmed by 3 bases and J by 2 bases, 2 bases remained unmatched. Germline-derived CDR1 and CDR2 are LNHDA and SQIVND (reference sequence). The CDR3 extends over 15 amino acids. The source was peripheral blood, collected on day 0 of AZD1222 vaccination. The chain employs TRBV19 and TRBJ1-5; TRBD1 matches 9 bases. The source is an adult in good health. CDR3 bases: TGTGCCAGTAGTATGAGGACAGGGGGCAATCAGCCCCAGCATTTT. The encoded protein is CASSMRTGGNQPQHF.